The T cell receptor (beta chain) described here comes from a study of CD8 T cells in ankylosing spondylitis. Notes on the study in general: Ankylosing spondylitis blood appeared to carry a characteristic TCR beta motif of several highly homologous variants. Researchers reportedly found disease-linked clones significantly enriched in matched ankylosing spondylitis synovial fluid. The authors found the disease-linked clones to be CD8+ and relatively rare in peripheral blood.

Construction of TCR beta libraries was performed using quantitative 5'-RACE with molecular barcodes. TCRdb re-analysed the 5' RACE reads in MiXCR, keeping a single row per CDR3 protein. In the table there are 200,000 to 250,000 distinct CDR3 sequences, around 8% of which are singletons. This clonotype was seen repeatedly, ten times or more. As yet, its antigen is unknown. The V and J ends lost 6 bases and 0 bases, in that order; junction bases with no gene match: 4. Germline CDR1 reads SQVTM; CDR2 reads ANQGSEA. The CDR3 is 13 amino acids. The clonotype originates from a female donor with ankylosing spondylitis or in good health (not recorded which). The chain combines TRBV29-1 with TRBJ1-2; 7 nucleotides line up with TRBD1. The sample taken for sequencing was blood, either unsorted or a sorted T cell fraction (not recorded which). In DNA, the CDR3 is TGCAGCGTGGGGACAGCCCCTAACTATGGCTACACCTTC. Its translation: CSVGTAPNYGYTF.